The source of this TCR beta chain is a study of T-cell reconstitution after alpha-beta-depleted transplantation in children. Unique molecular identifiers were built into the TCRbeta library. Each CDR3 protein gets one entry after TCRdb re-called the PCR reads with MiXCR. Seen here are hundreds of thousands of distinct CDR3 sequences, approximately 11% observed once, and the top ten hold roughly 27%. General study results and limits: T-cell numbers and diversity one year post-transplant derived largely from freshly generated T cells.

Germline V lookup: CDR1 SGHTA, CDR2 FQGTGA. The V gene lost 5 bases and the J gene lost 4 bases, with 11 bases spanning the gap. The CDR3 totals 13 residues. To note about this clonotype: What it binds is unknown.

The chain links TRBV7-3 to TRBJ1-2; D possibly corresponds to TRBD1 (5 bases). This specimen consisted of PBMCs, obtained before TCRalphabeta/CD19-depleted stem cell transplant. The clonotype was recovered from a child younger than two with acute myeloid leukemia, due to receive a stem cell transplant. In DNA form, the CDR3 reads TGTGCCAGCAGCCTTCGACAGCTCTATGGCTACACCTTC. Its translation is CASSLRQLYGYTF.